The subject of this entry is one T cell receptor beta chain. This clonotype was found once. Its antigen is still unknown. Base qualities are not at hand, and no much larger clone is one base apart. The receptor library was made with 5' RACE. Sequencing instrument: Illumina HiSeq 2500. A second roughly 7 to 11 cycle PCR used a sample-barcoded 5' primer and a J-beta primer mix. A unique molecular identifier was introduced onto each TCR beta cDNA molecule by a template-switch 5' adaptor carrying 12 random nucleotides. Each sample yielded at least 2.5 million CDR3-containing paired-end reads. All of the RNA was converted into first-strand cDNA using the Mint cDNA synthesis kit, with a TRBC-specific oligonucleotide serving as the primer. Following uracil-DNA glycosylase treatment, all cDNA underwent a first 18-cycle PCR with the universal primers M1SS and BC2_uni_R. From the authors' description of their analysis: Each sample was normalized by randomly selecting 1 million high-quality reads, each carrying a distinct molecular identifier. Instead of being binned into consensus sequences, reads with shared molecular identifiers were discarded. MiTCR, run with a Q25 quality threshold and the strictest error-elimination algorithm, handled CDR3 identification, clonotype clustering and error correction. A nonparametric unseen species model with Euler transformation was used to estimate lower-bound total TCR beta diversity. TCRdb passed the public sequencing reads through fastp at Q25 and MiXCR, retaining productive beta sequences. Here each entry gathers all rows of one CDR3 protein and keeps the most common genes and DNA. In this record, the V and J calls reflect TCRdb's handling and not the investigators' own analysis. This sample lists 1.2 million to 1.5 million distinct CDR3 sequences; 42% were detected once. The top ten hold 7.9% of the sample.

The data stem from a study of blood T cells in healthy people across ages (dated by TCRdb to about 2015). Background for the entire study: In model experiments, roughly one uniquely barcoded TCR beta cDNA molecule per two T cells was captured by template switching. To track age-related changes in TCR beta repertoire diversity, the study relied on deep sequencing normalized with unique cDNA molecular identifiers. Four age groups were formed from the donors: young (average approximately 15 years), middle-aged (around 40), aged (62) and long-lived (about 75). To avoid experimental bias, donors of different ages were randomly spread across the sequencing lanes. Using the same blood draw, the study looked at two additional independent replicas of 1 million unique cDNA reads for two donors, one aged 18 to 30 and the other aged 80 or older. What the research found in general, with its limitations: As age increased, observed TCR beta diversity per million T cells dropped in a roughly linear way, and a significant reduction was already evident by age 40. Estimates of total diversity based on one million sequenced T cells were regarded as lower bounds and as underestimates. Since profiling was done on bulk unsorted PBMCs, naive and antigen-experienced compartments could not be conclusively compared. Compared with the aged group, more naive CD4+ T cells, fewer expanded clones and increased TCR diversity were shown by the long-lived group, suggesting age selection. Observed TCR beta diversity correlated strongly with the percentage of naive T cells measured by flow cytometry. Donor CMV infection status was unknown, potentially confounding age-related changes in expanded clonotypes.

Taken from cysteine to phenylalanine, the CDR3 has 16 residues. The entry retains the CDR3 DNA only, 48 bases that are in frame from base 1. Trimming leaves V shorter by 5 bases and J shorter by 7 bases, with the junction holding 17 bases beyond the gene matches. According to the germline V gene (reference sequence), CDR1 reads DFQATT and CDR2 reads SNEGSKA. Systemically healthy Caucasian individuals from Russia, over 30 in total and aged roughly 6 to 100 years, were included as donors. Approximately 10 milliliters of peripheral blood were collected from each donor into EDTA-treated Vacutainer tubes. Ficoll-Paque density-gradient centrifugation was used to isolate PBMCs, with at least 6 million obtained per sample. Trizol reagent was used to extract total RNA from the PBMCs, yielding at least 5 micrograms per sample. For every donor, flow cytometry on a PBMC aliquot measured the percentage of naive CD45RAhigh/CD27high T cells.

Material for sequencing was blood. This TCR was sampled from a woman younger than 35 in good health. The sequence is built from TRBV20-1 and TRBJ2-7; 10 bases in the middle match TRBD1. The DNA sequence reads TGCAGTGCTCCTCCCGGGGGACAGGGGTCAGCAAATGAGCAGTACTTC. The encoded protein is CSAPPGGQGSANEQYF.